Below, one T cell receptor beta chain is given with its context. Antigen: not known. The sample originates from a study of T cells in Graves' hyperthyroidism and ophthalmopathy. The study, taken as a whole, reports: Ophthalmopathy could be told apart from stable hyperthyroidism with a 13 V-J model. Most thyroid clonotypes with frequency above 0.001 were detected in blood.

This CDR3 contains 19 residues. V lost 5 bases and J lost 6; bases outside the gene matches: 15. Germline V gene lookup returns CDR1 SEHNR and CDR2 FQNEAQ (reference sequence). Amplification yielded TCR beta CDR3 regions, with RNA transcripts as the source. During a first-round RT-PCR of the TCR CDR3, the HTBI primer set was used. Each CDR3 protein gets one entry after TCRdb re-called the multiplex PCR reads with MiXCR. The table has around 540,000 distinct CDR3 sequences, about 16% seen once. The chain combines TRBV7-9 with TRBJ2-3, with 15 bases that match TRBD2. The sequencing input was blood. The receptor comes from a woman aged 25-40 years with Graves' ophthalmopathy. The CDR3 region is CASSKRQPGLAGGSDTQYF. CDR3 DNA sequence: TGTGCCAGCAGCAAACGGCAGCCGGGACTAGCGGGAGGTAGTGATACGCAGTATTTT.